The present entry profiles one T cell receptor (beta chain) with its context. Germline V gene data show CDR1 as MRHNA and CDR2 as SNTAGT. The CDR3 sequence is 15 residues long. Trimming pared 7 bases from V and 2 bases from J, leaving 15 bases between. Donors were grouped by their self-reported clinical history. What the recovered Cohort 3 donors had was two negative PCRs, clearance, or symptom resolution. The data are from a study of blood T cell repertoires in COVID-19. Overall study: COVID-19 samples, acute and convalescent, were from the United States, Italy and Spain.

Authors' analysis steps: Amplification of reference gene primers was used by the study to estimate nucleated cell counts. Sequencing was performed with immunoSEQ multiplex PCR; in TCRdb, only in-frame clones are kept and a portion is missing. D and trimming come from the DNA, and the V and J calls and clone size come from that table. This table has under 300,000 clones, about 87% appearing once. Specimen: PBMCs or T cells enriched from blood (not recorded which). The sequence was collected from a woman aged 45-60 years who had recovered from COVID-19. The chain employs TRBV6-4 and TRBJ1-5; D is perhaps TRBD1 (5 bases). Written as DNA, the CDR3 is TGTGCCAGCACCAGACACAGGTCCGGCAATCAGCCCCAGCATTTT. It translates to CASTRHRSGNQPQHF.